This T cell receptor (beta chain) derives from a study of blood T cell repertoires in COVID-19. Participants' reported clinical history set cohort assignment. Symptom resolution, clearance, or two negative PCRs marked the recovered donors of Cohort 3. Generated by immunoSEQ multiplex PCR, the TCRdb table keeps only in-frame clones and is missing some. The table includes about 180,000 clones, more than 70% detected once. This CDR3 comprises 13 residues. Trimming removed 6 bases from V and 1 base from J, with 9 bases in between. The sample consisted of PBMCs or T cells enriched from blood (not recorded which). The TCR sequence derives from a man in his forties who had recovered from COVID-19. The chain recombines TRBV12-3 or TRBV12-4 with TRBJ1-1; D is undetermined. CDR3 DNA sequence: TGTGCCAGCAGAACGGGAGCGAACACTGAAGCTTTCTTT. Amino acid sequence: CASRTGANTEAFF.